A single sample is the source of the 16 T cell receptor beta chains below, sequenced in a study of T-cell reconstitution after alpha-beta-depleted transplantation in children. Construction of the TCRbeta library involved unique molecular identifiers. One entry per CDR3 protein results from TCRdb running MiXCR on the PCR reads. The sample includes 500,000 to 750,000 distinct CDR3 sequences, 10% to 15% seen only once; the top ten take over 2%. The sequencing here drew on PBMCs, mostly from graft donor cells, taken 360 days after TCRalphabeta/CD19-depleted stem cell transplant. The origin of the receptors is a male patient between 5 and 17 years old who had a stem cell transplant for acute myeloid leukemia, so the T cells may come from the graft donor.

The V gene is TRBV25-1, the J gene TRBJ2-1; 7 bases are a match to TRBD2. The CDR3 extends over 16 amino acids. Germline V gene data show CDR1 as MGHDK and CDR2 as SYGVNS. The V gene end was trimmed by 4 bases and the J gene end by 4 bases; junction bases not matched to a gene: 10. The CDR3: CASSVWASGTYNEQFF. The CDR3 DNA follows: TGTGCCAGCAGTGTTTGGGCTAGCGGTACATACAATGAGCAGTTCTTC.

This clonotype was seen repeatedly, ten times or more. The chain is built from TRBV19 and TRBJ2-7; 10 bases fit TRBD2. This CDR3 is built from 15 residues. Germline V gives CDR1 LNHDA, CDR2 SQIVND (reference sequence). The V gene end was trimmed by 5 bases and the J gene end by 6 bases; junction bases not matched to a gene: 10. CDR3: CASSLRTSGGIEQYF. CDR3 DNA sequence: TGTGCCAGTAGTCTCCGGACTAGCGGAGGCATCGAGCAGTACTTC.

This clonotype was counted many times. The rearrangement links TRBV6-5 to TRBJ2-1, with 7 bases lining up with TRBD2. Germline V CDR1 and CDR2: MNHEY, SVGAGI. The CDR3 contains 14 residues. Losses at the gene ends were 4 bases for V and 4 bases for J; bases not matched to a gene: 4. The CDR3 reads CASSFLAEYNEQFF. CDR3 nucleotide sequence: TGTGCCAGCAGTTTTCTAGCGGAATACAATGAGCAGTTCTTC.

This chain joins TRBV5-6 and TRBJ2-3, with 7 bases identical to TRBD1. The CDR3 extends over 15 amino acids. Germline CDR1 reads SGHDT; CDR2 reads YYEEEE. V lost 4 bases to trimming and J lost 0 bases; unmatched junction nucleotides: 5. In nucleotides, the CDR3 is TGTGCCAGCAGCACCGGGACAGCTAGCACAGATACGCAGTATTTT. This encodes CASSTGTASTDTQYF.

This clonotype was detected only a few times. V is TRBV29-1 and J is TRBJ2-6, with D maybe TRBD1 (5 bases). CDR3 length: 15 amino acids. Trimming removed 3 bases at V and 4 bases at J, with 13 bases between. CDR1 and CDR2 from the germline V gene are SQVTM and ANQGSEA. The CDR3 reads CSVDTGMRGANVLTF. CDR3 DNA: TGCAGCGTTGACACAGGAATGAGAGGGGCCAACGTCCTGACTTTC.

V is TRBV10-3 and J is TRBJ2-1; D gene unclear. CDR1 and CDR2 (germline): ENHRY, SYGVKD. Trimming removed 9 bases at V and 2 bases at J, with 8 bases between. The CDR3 is 12 amino acids. Written as DNA, the CDR3 is TGTGCCATAAGGAACACCTACAATGAGCAGTTCTTC. Its protein product is CAIRNTYNEQFF.

This clonotype was detected ten times or more. The chain combines TRBV29-1 with TRBJ2-1; tentatively, D is TRBD2 (5 bases). Germline CDR1 is SQVTM and CDR2 is ANQGSEA. Deletions cut 2 bases from V and 6 bases from J, with 11 bases between. The CDR3 is 13 residues long. Here the CDR3 reads CSVEQRAPNEQFF. The CDR3 DNA sequence: TGCAGCGTTGAACAGAGGGCTCCCAATGAGCAGTTCTTC.

This clonotype was counted only a few times. The J gene is TRBJ2-2, the V gene TRBV10-3; 9 bases fit TRBD2. Unmatched junction bases numbered 3, after V lost 2 bases and J lost 2 bases. The CDR3 runs to 16 residues. Germline CDR1 ENHRY, CDR2 SYGVKD. The CDR3 bases are TGTGCCATCAGTGAGGCGGGAGGGATAAACACCGGGGAGCTGTTTTTT. This encodes CAISEAGGINTGELFF.

This clonotype turned up a few times. The CDR3 sequence: CASSSPDRITEAFF. In DNA form, the CDR3 reads TGTGCCAGCAGCTCCCCGGACCGTATCACTGAAGCTTTCTTT. The rearrangement uses TRBV7-9 and TRBJ1-1, with D unclear. The CDR3 spans 14 residues. Germline CDR1 and CDR2: SEHNR and FQNEAQ (reference sequence). V dropped 4 bases and J dropped 4 bases, with 13 bases sitting between them.

The gene calls are TRBV7-2 and TRBJ2-2, with TRBD2 matching over 7 bases. This CDR3 spans 16 amino acids. The V and J ends lost 6 bases and 0 bases, in that order; junction bases with no gene match: 7. Germline loops: CDR1 SGHTA, CDR2 FQGNSA. The CDR3 loop reads CASSQAGRANTGELFF. CDR3 sequence (DNA): TGTGCCAGCAGTCAAGCGGGACGGGCGAACACCGGGGAGCTGTTTTTT.

This clonotype appeared a few times. This chain uses TRBV4-3 with TRBJ1-1; D not certain. Looked up from germline, CDR1 is LGHNA and CDR2 is YSLEER. The V gene lost 0 bases and the J gene lost 1 base, with 9 bases spanning the gap. The CDR3 contains 15 residues. The DNA for the CDR3 is TGCGCCAGCAGCCAAGATTCGTCAGGGAACACTGAAGCTTTCTTT. Amino acids: CASSQDSSGNTEAFF.

The sample holds a few counts of this clonotype. This rearrangement joins TRBV29-1 to TRBJ2-1, with a possible D match to TRBD1 (5 bases). Trimming shortened V by 4 bases and J by 8 bases, and 9 bases separated the two germline ends. Germline-derived CDR1 and CDR2 are SQVTM and ANQGSEA. This CDR3 is built from 11 residues. CDR3 sequence reads: CSVGTGDEQFF. The CDR3 nucleotides read TGCAGCGTTGGCACAGGTGATGAGCAGTTCTTC.

The chain combines TRBV3-1 with TRBJ2-3, with 9 bases identical to TRBD2. The CDR3 is 16 residues long. In germline, CDR1 is LGHDT, CDR2 YNNKEL (reference sequence). The trim removed 0 bases at V and 5 bases at J, leaving 6 bases unmatched. CDR3 sequence (DNA): TGTGCCAGCAGCCAAGATTGGGGTAGCGGGAGAGATACGCAGTATTTT. Amino acid sequence: CASSQDWGSGRDTQYF.

This clonotype was counted ten times or more. The chain uses TRBV7-2 and TRBJ1-2; weak D call: TRBD1 (6 bases). With 7 bases removed from V and 4 bases from J, the gap between germline ends came to 13 bases. CDR1 is SGHTA and CDR2 is FQGNSA in the germline V gene. The CDR3 has 13 residues. CDR3 DNA sequence: TGTGCCAGCACCCGGCCGGGGGCCTATGGCTACACCTTC. Translating gives CASTRPGAYGYTF.

The table lists this clonotype with a few counts. This sequence joins TRBV10-3 and TRBJ2-5; D unclear. Germline values: CDR1 ENHRY, CDR2 SYGVKD. This CDR3 contains 12 residues. V lost 0 bases and J 5 bases, leaving 4 bases between the germline ends. The DNA of the CDR3 is TGTGCCATCAGTGAGTCATGGGAGACCCAGTACTTC. Its protein product is CAISESWETQYF.

This chain links TRBV13 with TRBJ1-1; D uncertain. Trimming took off 5 bases at V and 2 bases at J, with 12 bases between the two ends. Germline V gives CDR1 PRHDT, CDR2 FYEKMQ (reference sequence). The CDR3 has 14 amino acids. Written as DNA, the CDR3 is TGTGCCAGCAGCCGGGCGGCGAGAAACACTGAAGCTTTCTTT. It yields the protein CASSRAARNTEAFF.